This paragraph covers one TCR beta chain sequence. Its target is unknown. The junction does not match germline at one end; this may be a read error. The data are from a study of beta chain features in type 1 diabetes. Overall study findings and caveats: TCRB CDR3s were moderately but significantly shorter in Type 1 diabetes patients in all four CD4+ subsets.

Germline assignment: CDR1 SSHAT and CDR2 FNYEAQ (reference sequence). The CDR3 runs to 16 residues. What was sequenced were expressed TCRB transcripts, since all of the isolated RNA had been reverse transcribed. Measured with immunoSEQ multiplex PCR; TCRdb has only the in-frame clones, and not every one. The profile shows 40,000 to 45,000 clones, approximately 56% of them singletons. Approximately 100 mL of blood, on average, came from one heparinised draw per donor. Each sorted population was over 95% pure. The sequenced sample was Tregs from blood. The clonotype comes from a woman younger than 35 in good health. V gene TRBV7-7 combines with J gene TRBJ2-5; TRBD2 matches at 8 bases. For the CDR3, the DNA is TGTGCTAGCAGCTTAGTAGGCTTAGCGGGAAGAGAGACCCAGTACTTC. Protein sequence: CASSLVGLAGRETQYF.